This is a list of T cell receptor beta chains from one sample in a study of T-cell memory formation after mild COVID-19. TCRdb re-called the 5' RACE reads with MiXCR, one entry per CDR3 protein. Among about 610,000 distinct CDR3 sequences listed, around 15% were seen once. Sequenced input: PBMCs or a T cell subset sorted from them (not recorded which). Receptors were obtained from an adult woman who had mild COVID-19 (a few samples of this study predate the infection). Cell type and time point are not known. The CDR3 runs from the conserved cysteine through the conserved F or W. Each record gives: J gene, clone size, V gene, D gene, CDR3 protein, CDR3 DNA. A D gene is named only where the DNA matches it firmly. Clone size is shown for a subset of rows, as once, few, many or a class of expanded clone.

TRBJ2-2,few,TRBV15,TRBD2,CATSPQGLAGGKAGELFF,TGTGCCACCAGCCCCCAGGGGCTAGCGGGAGGGAAGGCCGGGGAGCTGTTTTTT
TRBJ2-3,NA,TRBV24-1,TRBD1,CATSGSTGGGIGPDTQYF,TGTGCCACCAGTGGTTCAACAGGGGGCGGAATCGGCCCAGATACGCAGTATTTT
TRBJ1-1,few,TRBV7-9,TRBD1,CASSLGDRATEAFF,TGTGCCAGCAGCTTAGGTGACAGGGCCACTGAAGCTTTCTTT
TRBJ1-2,NA,TRBV6-2/TRBV6-3,NA,CASSYSIRGRDYGYTF,TGTGCCAGCAGTTACTCCATTCGCGGACGGGACTATGGCTACACCTTC
TRBJ2-2,few,TRBV30,NA,CAWSGPGQLNTGELFF,TGTGCCTGGAGTGGCCCGGGACAATTGAACACCGGGGAGCTGTTTTTT
TRBJ2-2,NA,TRBV7-3,NA,CASSPTSGTLNTGELFF,TGTGCCAGCAGCCCCACCTCCGGGACTCTGAACACCGGGGAGCTGTTTTTT
TRBJ2-1,few,TRBV6-2/TRBV6-3,NA,CASSGPYNEQFF,TGTGCCAGCAGTGGGCCGTACAATGAGCAGTTCTTC
TRBJ1-1,few,TRBV7-8,TRBD1,CASSLELGTGAEAFF,TGTGCCAGCAGCTTAGAGCTGGGGACAGGGGCTGAAGCTTTCTTT
TRBJ1-1,few,TRBV7-8,TRBD1,CASSGSGTGGTEAFF,TGTGCCAGCAGCGGTTCCGGGACAGGGGGGACTGAAGCTTTCTTT
TRBJ1-1,many,TRBV11-2,NA,CASSLDRFSVSF,TGTGCCAGCAGCTTAGACAGGTTTTCGGTCTCGTTT
TRBJ1-5,NA,TRBV28,NA,CASSFFSPGGQPQHF,TGTGCCAGCAGTTTCTTTTCCCCCGGGGGTCAGCCCCAGCATTTT
TRBJ1-4,few,TRBV7-8,NA,CASSLRLPSYNEKLFF,TGTGCCAGCAGCTTACGGTTACCATCCTATAATGAAAAACTGTTTTTT
TRBJ1-5,NA,TRBV6-6,NA,CASQGGNRGRNQPQHF,TGTGCCAGCCAAGGAGGGAACAGAGGACGCAATCAGCCCCAGCATTTT
TRBJ2-2,NA,TRBV12-3/TRBV12-4,NA,CASSWGPTNTGELFF,TGTGCCAGCAGTTGGGGGCCAACGAACACCGGGGAGCTGTTTTTT
TRBJ1-1,few,TRBV7-9,NA,CASSSRTLSAEAFF,TGTGCCAGCAGTTCAAGGACCCTGAGCGCCGAAGCTTTCTTT
TRBJ2-5,NA,TRBV5-6,NA,CASSFSDREAQYF,TGTGCCAGCAGCTTCTCGGATAGAGAGGCCCAGTACTTC
TRBJ2-4,few,TRBV6-2/TRBV6-3,NA,CASSYLTSPVRYAKNIQYF,TGTGCCAGCAGTTACTTGACTAGTCCAGTACGTTACGCCAAAAACATTCAGTACTTC
TRBJ2-1,NA,TRBV6-2/TRBV6-3,NA,CASIRAPSSYNEQFF,TGTGCCAGCATTAGGGCCCCAAGCTCCTACAATGAGCAGTTCTTC
TRBJ1-1,NA,TRBV23-1,NA,CASSLGPAGGVMNTEAFF,TGCGCCAGCAGTCTCGGACCGGCGGGGGGGGTCATGAACACTGAAGCTTTCTTT
TRBJ2-7,NA,TRBV3-1,TRBD2,CASSRDIGTSGGEQYF,TGTGCCAGCAGCCGTGATATCGGGACTAGCGGGGGCGAGCAGTACTTC
TRBJ1-2,few,TRBV4-1,NA,CASSHGLGQSNNYGYTF,TGCGCCAGCAGCCATGGGTTAGGACAGTCTAATAACTATGGCTACACCTTC
TRBJ1-5,many,TRBV25-1,NA,CASSGGVVPDLQPQHF,TGTGCCAGCAGTGGCGGGGTCGTCCCCGATCTACAGCCCCAGCATTTT
TRBJ1-5,few,TRBV12-3/TRBV12-4,NA,CASSIDRNQPQHF,TGTGCCAGCAGCATAGACAGGAATCAGCCCCAGCATTTT
TRBJ1-1,NA,TRBV6-5,NA,CASRGGADTEAFF,TGTGCCAGCAGGGGGGGGGCGGACACTGAAGCTTTCTTT
TRBJ1-6,NA,TRBV7-9,NA,CASSPPLAGANSPLHF,TGTGCCAGCAGCCCCCCATTGGCAGGGGCAAATTCACCCCTCCACTTT
TRBJ2-2,few,TRBV5-1,TRBD1,CASSLEGTGYTGELFF,TGCGCCAGCAGCTTGGAGGGGACAGGATACACCGGGGAGCTGTTTTTT
TRBJ2-1,NA,TRBV7-2,NA,CASSSSSRGSYNEQFF,TGTGCCAGCAGCTCGTCCTCGAGGGGCTCCTACAATGAGCAGTTCTTC
TRBJ2-3,NA,TRBV2,NA,CASSFDQVTGDTQYF,TGTGCCAGCAGTTTCGATCAGGTTACAGGGGATACGCAGTATTTT
TRBJ1-1,few,TRBV6-2/TRBV6-3,NA,CASSYGGELRAFF,TGTGCCAGCAGTTACGGGGGTGAGTTACGAGCTTTCTTT
TRBJ1-2,few,TRBV12-3/TRBV12-4,NA,CASSIILAKGYTF,TGTGCCAGCAGTATTATCCTCGCTAAAGGCTACACCTTC
TRBJ1-2,few,TRBV5-1,NA,CASSLSGRTINYGYTF,TGCGCCAGCAGCTTGTCAGGACGGACGATTAACTATGGCTACACCTTC
TRBJ2-3,NA,TRBV24-1,TRBD2,CATSLAGGISTDTQYF,TGTGCCACCAGTCTAGCGGGAGGAATAAGCACAGATACGCAGTATTTT
TRBJ1-2,NA,TRBV5-5,NA,CASSLQRVQVSGYTF,TGTGCCAGCAGCTTGCAACGGGTACAAGTCTCTGGCTACACCTTC
TRBJ2-3,few,TRBV20-1,NA,CSARAWGSGADTQYF,TGCAGTGCTAGAGCTTGGGGGTCGGGGGCAGATACGCAGTATTTT
TRBJ1-2,NA,TRBV11-2,TRBD1,CASSTRQGATYGYTF,TGTGCCAGCAGCACCAGACAGGGGGCTACCTATGGCTACACCTTC
TRBJ2-5,NA,TRBV6-2/TRBV6-3,TRBD2,CASGASGGGQETQYF,TGTGCCAGCGGGGCTAGCGGGGGAGGTCAGGAGACCCAGTACTTC
TRBJ2-2,few,TRBV6-5,TRBD1,CASRSHAIRQGGNTGELFF,TGTGCCAGCAGATCCCATGCGATTAGACAGGGCGGGAACACCGGGGAGCTGTTTTTT
TRBJ2-1,few,TRBV30,TRBD2,CAWSVLAGVWNEQFF,TGTGCCTGGAGTGTTCTAGCGGGAGTTTGGAATGAGCAGTTCTTC
TRBJ2-1,few,TRBV7-8,TRBD1,CASSLVRFEGAEINEQFF,TGTGCCAGCAGCTTAGTCCGATTCGAGGGGGCCGAGATCAATGAGCAGTTCTTC
TRBJ2-7,once,TRBV6-1,NA,CASSEEYNEQYF,TGTGCCAGCAGTGAAGAATACAACGAGCAGTACTTC
TRBJ2-5,few,TRBV7-3,TRBD1,CASSLGPGTGEETQYF,TGTGCCAGCAGCTTGGGCCCCGGGACAGGGGAAGAGACCCAGTACTTC
TRBJ2-1,few,TRBV4-1,TRBD1,CASSHGQGHNEQFF,TGCGCCAGCAGCCATGGACAGGGGCACAATGAGCAGTTCTTC
TRBJ2-3,few,TRBV10-3,NA,CAVKTGTEDSDTQYF,TGTGCCGTTAAAACCGGGACGGAGGATTCAGATACGCAGTATTTT
TRBJ1-1,few,TRBV27,NA,CASSLSSRGEAFF,TGTGCCAGCAGTTTATCGAGTAGAGGAGAAGCTTTCTTT
TRBJ1-2,NA,TRBV19,NA,CATWRSEINYGYTF,TGTGCCACCTGGAGATCAGAGATAAACTATGGCTACACCTTC
TRBJ2-2,few,TRBV20-1,TRBD1,CSAPGQMNTGELFF,TGCAGTGCTCCGGGACAGATGAACACCGGGGAGCTGTTTTTT
TRBJ2-1,few,TRBV15,NA,CATLSGYNEQFF,TGTGCCACCTTGTCTGGGTACAATGAGCAGTTCTTC
TRBJ2-1,NA,TRBV7-9,NA,CASSLVGTSNEQFF,TGTGCCAGCAGCTTAGTGGGCACCAGCAATGAGCAGTTCTTC
TRBJ2-2,NA,TRBV5-5,NA,CASSLGSGTYPLFF,TGTGCCAGCAGCTTGGGATCCGGGACCTATCCGCTGTTTTTT
TRBJ1-2,NA,TRBV20-1,TRBD1,CSAINRGGNYGYTF,TGCAGTGCTATAAACAGGGGAGGGAACTATGGCTACACCTTC
TRBJ2-7,few,TRBV6-5,NA,CASSYSKGVYEQYF,TGTGCCAGCAGTTACTCAAAGGGAGTCTACGAGCAGTACTTC
TRBJ1-1,NA,TRBV29-1,NA,CSGRSTQEAFF,TGCAGCGGCCGTTCGACACAGGAAGCTTTCTTT
TRBJ2-5,few,TRBV5-4,TRBD1,CASSLAAGGAQTQYF,TGTGCCAGCAGCTTGGCGGCAGGGGGCGCACAGACCCAGTACTTC